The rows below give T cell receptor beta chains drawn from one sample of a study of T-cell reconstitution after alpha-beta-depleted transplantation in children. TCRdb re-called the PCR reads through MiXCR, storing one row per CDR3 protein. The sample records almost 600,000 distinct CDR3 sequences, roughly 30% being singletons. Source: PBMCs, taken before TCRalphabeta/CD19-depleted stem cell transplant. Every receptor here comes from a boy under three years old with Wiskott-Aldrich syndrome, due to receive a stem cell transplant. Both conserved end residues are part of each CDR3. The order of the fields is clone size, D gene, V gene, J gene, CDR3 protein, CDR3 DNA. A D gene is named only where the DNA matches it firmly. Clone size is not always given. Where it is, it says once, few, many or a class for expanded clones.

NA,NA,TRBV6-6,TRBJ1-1,CASSYTQSEAFF,TGTGCCAGCAGTTACACACAGAGTGAAGCTTTCTTT
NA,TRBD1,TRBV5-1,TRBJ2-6,CASSLKTGGFGANVLTF,TGCGCCAGCAGCTTAAAGACAGGGGGGTTTGGGGCCAACGTCCTGACTTTC
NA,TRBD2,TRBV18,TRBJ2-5,CASSQLPWTSSKTQYF,TGTGCCAGCTCGCAACTTCCGTGGACTAGCTCGAAGACCCAGTACTTC
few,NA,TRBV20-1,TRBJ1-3,CSARDRTGGNTIYF,TGCAGTGCTAGGGATAGAACGGGCGGAAACACCATATATTTT
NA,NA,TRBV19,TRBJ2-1,CASSIGGTYYNEQFF,TGTGCCAGTAGTATTGGGGGTACCTACTACAATGAGCAGTTCTTC
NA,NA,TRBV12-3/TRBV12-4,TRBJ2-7,CASSLLGPSYEQYF,TGTGCCAGCAGTTTGTTGGGGCCCTCCTACGAGCAGTACTTC
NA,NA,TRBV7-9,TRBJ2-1,CASSWGTYYNEQFF,TGTGCCAGCAGCTGGGGGACATACTACAATGAGCAGTTCTTC
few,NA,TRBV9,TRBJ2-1,CASSPPSTNEQFF,TGTGCCAGCAGCCCTCCCTCGACCAATGAGCAGTTCTTC
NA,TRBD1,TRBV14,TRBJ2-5,CASSQDETGVLQETQYF,TGTGCCAGCAGCCAAGACGAAACAGGGGTTCTCCAAGAGACCCAGTACTTC
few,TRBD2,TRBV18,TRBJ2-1,CASSPLLAGAGEQFF,TGTGCCAGCTCACCACTACTAGCGGGAGCTGGTGAGCAGTTCTTC
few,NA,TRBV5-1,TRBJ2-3,CASSVVTPGYADTQYF,TGCGCCAGCAGCGTTGTGACTCCAGGGTACGCAGATACGCAGTATTTT
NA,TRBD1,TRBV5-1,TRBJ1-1,CASSPEATGQTFF,TGCGCCAGCAGCCCGGAAGCTACGGGACAGACTTTCTTT
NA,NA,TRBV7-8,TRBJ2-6,CASSLTRSSGANVLTF,TGTGCCAGCAGCTTAACCCGTTCCTCTGGGGCCAACGTCCTGACTTTC
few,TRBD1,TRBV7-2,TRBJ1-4,CASSLSVRGRGENEKLFF,TGTGCCAGCAGCTTATCGGTCAGGGGGCGCGGAGAAAATGAAAAACTGTTTTTT
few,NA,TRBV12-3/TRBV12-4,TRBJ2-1,CASSLVLLNEQFF,TGTGCCAGCAGTTTAGTACTGCTCAATGAGCAGTTCTTC
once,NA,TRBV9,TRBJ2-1,CASSVVGISPQIQNEQFF,TGTGCCAGCAGCGTAGTGGGTATTAGCCCGCAGATCCAAAATGAGCAGTTCTTC
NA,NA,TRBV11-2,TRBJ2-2,CASSWTRGAAANTGELFF,TGTGCCAGCAGCTGGACCCGGGGCGCGGCGGCGAACACCGGGGAGCTGTTTTTT
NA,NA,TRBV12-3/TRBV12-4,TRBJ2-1,CASSSSQDYNEQFF,TGTGCCAGCAGTTCCTCACAGGATTACAATGAGCAGTTCTTC
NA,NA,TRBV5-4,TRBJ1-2,CASSLAAGSTGYTF,TGTGCCAGCAGCTTGGCAGCAGGGTCGACCGGCTACACCTTC
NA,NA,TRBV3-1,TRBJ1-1,CASSQRGGTEAFF,TGTGCCAGCAGCCAGAGGGGGGGGACTGAAGCTTTCTTT
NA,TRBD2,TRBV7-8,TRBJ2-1,CASSPQGLDYNEQFF,TGTGCCAGCAGCCCACAGGGACTAGACTACAATGAGCAGTTCTTC
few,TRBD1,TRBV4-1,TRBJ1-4,CASSQGGTGVEKLFF,TGCGCCAGCAGCCAAGGGGGGACAGGGGTGGAAAAACTGTTTTTT
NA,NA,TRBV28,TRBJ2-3,CASSFARGTDTQYF,TGTGCCAGCAGTTTCGCGCGGGGCACAGATACGCAGTATTTT
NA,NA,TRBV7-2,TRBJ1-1,CASSPLSRDEAFF,TGTGCCAGCAGCCCATTGAGCAGGGATGAAGCTTTCTTT
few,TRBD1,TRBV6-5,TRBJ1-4,CASSFTTGGVEKLFF,TGTGCCAGCAGTTTCACGACAGGGGGAGTAGAAAAACTGTTTTTT
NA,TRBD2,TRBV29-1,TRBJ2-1,CSVGFRLAGGSEQFF,TGCAGCGTTGGTTTTAGATTAGCGGGAGGGAGTGAGCAGTTCTTC
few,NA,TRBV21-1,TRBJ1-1,CASSKALGGTENTEAFF,TGTGCCAGCAGCAAAGCGCTTGGGGGCACAGAGAACACTGAAGCTTTCTTT
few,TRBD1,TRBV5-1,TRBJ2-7,CASSLLTGAPYEQYF,TGCGCCAGCAGCTTACTGACAGGGGCCCCCTACGAGCAGTACTTC
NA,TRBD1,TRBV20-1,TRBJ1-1,CSAKDDRAYTEAFF,TGCAGTGCTAAGGACGACAGGGCCTACACTGAAGCTTTCTTT
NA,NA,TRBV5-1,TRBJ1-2,CASSLAGSTGYTF,TGCGCCAGCAGCTTGGCTGGGTCAACTGGCTACACCTTC
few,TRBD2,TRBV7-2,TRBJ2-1,CASSSSGLAGARNEQFF,TGTGCCAGCAGCTCAAGCGGACTAGCGGGAGCGAGGAATGAGCAGTTCTTC
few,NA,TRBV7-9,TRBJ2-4,CASSLIWSAKNIQYF,TGTGCCAGCAGCTTAATATGGTCGGCCAAAAACATTCAGTACTTC
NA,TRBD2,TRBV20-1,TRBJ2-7,CSARATSGYYEQYF,TGCAGTGCTAGGGCGACTAGCGGGTACTACGAGCAGTACTTC
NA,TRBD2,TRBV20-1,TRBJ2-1,CIAPGVAGGPSNEQFF,TGCATTGCTCCCGGCGTAGCGGGAGGGCCGTCGAATGAGCAGTTCTTC
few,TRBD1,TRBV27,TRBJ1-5,CASARDRAVVSNQPQHF,TGTGCCAGCGCCCGGGACAGGGCGGTTGTAAGCAATCAGCCCCAGCATTTT
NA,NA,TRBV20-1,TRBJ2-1,CSARLGNNEQFF,TGCAGTGCTAGACTAGGGAACAATGAGCAGTTCTTC
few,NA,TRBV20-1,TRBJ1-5,CSARVPGGGFFGQPQHF,TGCAGTGCTAGAGTCCCCGGTGGAGGTTTTTTCGGTCAGCCCCAGCATTTT
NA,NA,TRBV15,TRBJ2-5,CATSRDYTSETQYF,TGTGCCACCAGCAGAGATTATACGTCGGAGACCCAGTACTTC
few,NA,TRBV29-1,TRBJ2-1,CSVEDLRGVEQFF,TGCAGCGTTGAAGATCTTCGAGGGGTTGAGCAGTTCTTC
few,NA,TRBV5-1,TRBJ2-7,CASSPAGVDLEQYF,TGCGCCAGCAGCCCGGCCGGAGTTGATCTCGAGCAGTACTTC
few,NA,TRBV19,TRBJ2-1,CASSIFRATYEQFF,TGTGCCAGTAGTATCTTTCGGGCCACGTATGAGCAGTTCTTC
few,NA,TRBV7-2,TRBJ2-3,CASSLAARRGTDTQYF,TGTGCCAGCAGCTTAGCGGCAAGGCGTGGAACAGATACGCAGTATTTT
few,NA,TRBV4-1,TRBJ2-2,CASSQDGAGWTTGELFF,TGCGCCAGCAGCCAAGATGGTGCAGGGTGGACCACCGGGGAGCTGTTTTTT
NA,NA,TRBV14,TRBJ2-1,CASSQGSGPNNEQFF,TGTGCCAGCAGCCAAGGGTCGGGCCCGAACAATGAGCAGTTCTTC